This is a list of T cell receptor beta chains from one sample in a study of shared clonotypes between healthy human individuals. Clones were read by immunoSEQ multiplex PCR, and TCRdb kept only the in-frame ones, dropping some. Among about 480,000 clones listed, over 60% were seen once. Sequenced: PBMCs. Receptors originate from a woman aged 35 to 49 in good health. Some clones in this sample may be carry-over from other donors' samples. Each CDR3 is given with its conserved first and last residue. Each record gives: V gene, clone size, D gene, J gene, CDR3 DNA, CDR3 protein. D genes are given only for firm matches. Part of the rows lack a size; the others show once, few, many or a class for expanded clones.

TRBV19,once,TRBD2,TRBJ2-6,TGTGCCAGTAATCGATATCCGGGACTATCCTCTGGGGCCAACGTCCTGACTTTC,CASNRYPGLSSGANVLTF
TRBV6-6,many,-,TRBJ1-1,TGTGCCAGCAGTCCCTACAGGGTGGTGGACACTGAAGCTTTCTTT,CASSPYRVVDTEAFF
TRBV28,-,TRBD2,TRBJ2-1,TGTGCCAGCAGGAATAGCGGGAGGGTTTACAATGAGCAGTTCTTC,CASRNSGRVYNEQFF
TRBV6-5,-,TRBD2,TRBJ2-5,TGTGCCAGCAGTTACAAAGCGGGAGGCCAAGAGACCCAGTACTTC,CASSYKAGGQETQYF
TRBV7-2,-,-,TRBJ1-1,TGTGCCAGCAGCTTAGGCAGGGTGAACACTGAAGCTTTCTTT,CASSLGRVNTEAFF
TRBV7-2,-,-,TRBJ2-5,TGTGCCAGCAGCTTTGCCATCCAAGAGACCCAGTACTTC,CASSFAIQETQYF
TRBV5-1,-,TRBD2,TRBJ2-5,TGCGCCAGCAGCGCCGGGGGGACGGAGACCCAGTACTTC,CASSAGGTETQYF
TRBV10-3,-,TRBD2,TRBJ2-2,TGTGCCATCACAAGGACTAGCGCCACGAACACCGGGGAGCTGTTTTTT,CAITRTSATNTGELFF
TRBV11-2,-,-,TRBJ2-1,TGTGCCAGCAGCTTAGGGGACTCCCTCTACAATGAGCAGTTCTTC,CASSLGDSLYNEQFF
TRBV14,-,TRBD2,TRBJ2-3,TGTGCCAGCAGCCAAGATATTGGGCTAGCGGGAGGGAGCACAGATACGCAGTATTTT,CASSQDIGLAGGSTDTQYF
TRBV7-3,-,TRBD2,TRBJ2-2,TGTGCCAGCAGCTTAAGACTAGCGATGAACACCGGGGAGCTGTTTTTT,CASSLRLAMNTGELFF
TRBV4-1,-,-,TRBJ1-4,TGCGCCAGCAGCCAAGCTGACACGAATATACTGTTTTTT,CASSQADTNILFF
TRBV6-4,-,-,TRBJ1-6,TGTGCCAGCAGTGACTATAGTTCACCCCTCCACTTT,CASSDYSSPLHF
TRBV6-1,-,-,TRBJ1-3,TGTGCCAGCAGTGAGGTTTATGGAAACACCATATATTTT,CASSEVYGNTIYF
TRBV7-3,-,-,TRBJ1-2,TGTGCCAGCCTGAGGGGGGTTAACTATGGCTACACCTTC,CASLRGVNYGYTF
TRBV5-1,-,-,TRBJ2-7,TGCGCCAGCTCCCGACGGTCCATGGCTGAGCAGTACTTC,CASSRRSMAEQYF
TRBV18,once,-,TRBJ1-4,TGTGCCAGCTCACCAGGGCAGCCTGCAACTAATGAAAAACTGTTTTTT,CASSPGQPATNEKLFF
TRBV5-1,-,TRBD1,TRBJ1-1,TGCGCCAGCAGCTTGGTAGGGACAGGGTTTAGGACTGAAGCTTTCTTT,CASSLVGTGFRTEAFF
TRBV28,-,-,TRBJ1-2,TGTGCCAGCAGCAAAAACCCTTTTCGACAGAGATACTATGGCTACACCTTC,CASSKNPFRQRYYGYTF
TRBV7-9,-,TRBD1,TRBJ2-1,TGTGCCAGCAGCCGACGGAGACAGGGGTACAATGAGCAGTTCTTC,CASSRRRQGYNEQFF
TRBV5-1,-,-,TRBJ2-1,TGCGCCAGCAGCTTAGGCAGTCCCTCCTACAATGAGCAGTTCTTC,CASSLGSPSYNEQFF
TRBV7-9,-,-,TRBJ1-4,TGTGCCAGCAGTAAAAACAGGGCTGCGGCTAATGAAAAACTGTTTTTT,CASSKNRAAANEKLFF
TRBV5-1,once,-,TRBJ2-7,TGCGCCAGCAGCTTGGATGGGACTGGACCCCTGGCGCAGTACTTC,CASSLDGTGPLAQYF
TRBV7-9,-,TRBD2,TRBJ2-7,TGTGCCAGCAGCTTAATGGCGGGAGGGTCTTACGAGCAGTACTTC,CASSLMAGGSYEQYF
TRBV7-2,-,TRBD2,TRBJ2-1,TGTGCCAGCAGCTCGGGACTAGCGGGAGGAAGGCGTGAGCAGTTCTTC,CASSSGLAGGRREQFF
TRBV4-3,-,TRBD2,TRBJ2-7,TGCGCCAGCAGCCAAGTGCTAGCGGGAACGTACGAGCAGTACTTC,CASSQVLAGTYEQYF
TRBV11-1,-,-,TRBJ2-2,TGTGCCAGCAGTGTGGTGAACACCGGGGAGCTGTTTTTT,CASSVVNTGELFF
TRBV13,-,-,TRBJ1-4,TGTGCCAGCAGCTCATCGGGGTTCATAGGAAAACTGTTTTTT,CASSSSGFIGKLFF
TRBV20-1,-,-,TRBJ2-7,TGCAGTGCTAGCTGGCAGTACGAGCAGTACTTC,CSASWQYEQYF
TRBV5-1,many,TRBD1,TRBJ1-1,TGCGCCAGCAGCGTAAGACAGGGGTTGAACACTGAAGCTTTCTTT,CASSVRQGLNTEAFF
TRBV18,once,-,TRBJ2-2,TGTGCCAGCTCACCACAGTCACCCACCGGGGAGCTGTTTTTT,CASSPQSPTGELFF
TRBV10-3,-,-,TRBJ1-3,TGTGCCATAGGCGGGCCTGGAAACACCATATATTTT,CAIGGPGNTIYF
TRBV6-1,-,-,TRBJ1-2,TGTGCCAGCAGTGTCCAGGCTGGCTACACCTTC,CASSVQAGYTF
TRBV11-3,once,-,TRBJ2-1,TGTGCCAGCAGCTTAGTACTAGCAAATGAGCAGTTCTTC,CASSLVLANEQFF
TRBV28,-,TRBD2,TRBJ2-3,TGTGCCAGCACCCAAGGGAGGGCAGATACGCAGTATTTT,CASTQGRADTQYF
TRBV7-8,-,-,TRBJ2-4,TGTGCCAGCAGCCTTCGAACTGCCAAAAACATTCAGTACTTC,CASSLRTAKNIQYF
TRBV28,-,-,TRBJ2-1,TGTGCCAGCAGTTCCGGGACAACTCATGAGCAGTTCTTC,CASSSGTTHEQFF
TRBV4-1,-,-,TRBJ2-7,TGCGCCAGCAGCCATACTTTCCGGGACACAGGGCAGTACTTC,CASSHTFRDTGQYF
TRBV4-3,-,-,TRBJ2-7,TGCGCCAGCAGCCAACGAGGGGGCTCCTACGAGCAGTACTTC,CASSQRGGSYEQYF
TRBV5-4,-,-,TRBJ2-7,TGTGCCAGCAGCACGGGACTTAACTACGAGCAGTACTTC,CASSTGLNYEQYF
TRBV7-3,-,-,TRBJ1-2,TGTGCCAGCAGCCAGACACAAAACGGATATGGCTACACCTTC,CASSQTQNGYGYTF
TRBV14,-,TRBD1,TRBJ1-2,TGTGCCAGCAGCCAAAGCAGGGGGCATCCCTATGGCTACACCTTC,CASSQSRGHPYGYTF
TRBV27,-,-,TRBJ2-7,TGTGCCAGCGGCCCCCCCGGGACGCGCGGCGAGCAGTACTTC,CASGPPGTRGEQYF
TRBV5-6,-,TRBD1,TRBJ2-7,TGTGCCAGCAGCTTGGTCCAGGGGGCGGACGAGCAGTACTTC,CASSLVQGADEQYF
TRBV9,-,-,TRBJ2-3,TGTGCCAGCAGCCCTCAGGGACCCCCAGATACGCAGTATTTT,CASSPQGPPDTQYF
TRBV4-3,once,-,TRBJ2-2,TGCGCCAGCAGCCTCCGACAGAACACCGGGGAGCTGTTTTTT,CASSLRQNTGELFF
TRBV7-8,-,-,TRBJ2-7,TGTGCCAGCAGCTTAACGGGCGGGAACTACGAGCAGTACTTC,CASSLTGGNYEQYF
TRBV29-1,few,-,TRBJ2-5,TGCAGCGTTGAGTTCCAAGAGACCCAGTACTTC,CSVEFQETQYF
TRBV30,-,TRBD1,TRBJ1-6,TGTGCCTGGAGTCAGGACAGGGCTAATTCACCCCTCCACTTT,CAWSQDRANSPLHF
TRBV5-1,-,TRBD2,TRBJ2-3,TGCGCCAGCAGCGGGACTAGCGGGGCCCCCGGTACGCAGTATTTT,CASSGTSGAPGTQYF
TRBV5-1,-,-,TRBJ2-5,TGCGCCAGCAGGAAAGAAGAGACCCAGTACTTC,CASRKEETQYF
TRBV21-1,-,-,TRBJ2-7,TGTGCCAGCTTCCGGGACAGGGGAAAACGGAGGTCCTACGAGCAGTACTTC,CASFRDRGKRRSYEQYF
TRBV29-1,-,-,TRBJ2-1,TGCAGCTCAAAATCGGACAGCTTATACAATGAGCAGTTCTTC,CSSKSDSLYNEQFF